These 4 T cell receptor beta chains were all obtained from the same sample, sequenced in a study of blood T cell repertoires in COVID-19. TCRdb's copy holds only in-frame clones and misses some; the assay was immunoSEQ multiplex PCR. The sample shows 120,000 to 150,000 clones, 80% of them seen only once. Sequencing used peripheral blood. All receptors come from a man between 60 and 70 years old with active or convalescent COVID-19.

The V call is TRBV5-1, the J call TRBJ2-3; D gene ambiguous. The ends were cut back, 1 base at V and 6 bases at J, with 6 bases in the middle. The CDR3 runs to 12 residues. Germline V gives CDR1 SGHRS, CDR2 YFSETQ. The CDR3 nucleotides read TGCGCCAGCAGCTTGCCGTCCGATACGCAGTATTTT. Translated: CASSLPSDTQYF.

The CDR3 sequence is CASSLGQINEKLFF. For the CDR3, the DNA is TGTGCCAGCAGCTTAGGGCAGATAAATGAAAAACTGTTTTTT. The V gene is TRBV7-2, the J gene TRBJ1-4; D remains unclear. The ends were cut back, 1 base at V and 5 bases at J, with 8 bases in the middle. Looked up from germline, CDR1 is SGHTA and CDR2 is FQGNSA. This CDR3 region has 14 residues.

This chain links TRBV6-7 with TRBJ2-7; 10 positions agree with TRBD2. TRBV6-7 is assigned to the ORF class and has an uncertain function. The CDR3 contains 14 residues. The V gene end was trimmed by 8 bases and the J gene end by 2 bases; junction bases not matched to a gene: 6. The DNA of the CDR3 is TGTGCCAGCGTCAGCGGGAGGGTGCCCTACGAGCAGTACTTC. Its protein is CASVSGRVPYEQYF.

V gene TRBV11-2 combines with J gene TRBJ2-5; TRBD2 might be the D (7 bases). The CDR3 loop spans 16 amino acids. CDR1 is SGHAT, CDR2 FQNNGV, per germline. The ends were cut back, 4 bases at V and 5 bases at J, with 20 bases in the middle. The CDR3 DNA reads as TGTGCCAGCAGCTCTACCTGGGGGGGGGCTAGGGAGACCCAGTACTTC. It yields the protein CASSSTWGGARETQYF.